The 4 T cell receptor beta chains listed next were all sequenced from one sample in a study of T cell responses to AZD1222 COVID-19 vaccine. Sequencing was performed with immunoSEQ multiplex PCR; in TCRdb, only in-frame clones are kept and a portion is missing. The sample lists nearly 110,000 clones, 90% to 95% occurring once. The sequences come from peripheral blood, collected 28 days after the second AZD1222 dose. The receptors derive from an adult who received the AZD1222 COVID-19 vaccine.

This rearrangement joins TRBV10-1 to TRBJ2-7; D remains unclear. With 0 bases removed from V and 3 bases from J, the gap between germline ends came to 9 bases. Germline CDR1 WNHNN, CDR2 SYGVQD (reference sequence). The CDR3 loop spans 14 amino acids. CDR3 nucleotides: TGCGCCAGCAGTGAGTCGACAAATATCTACGAGCAGTACTTC. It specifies CASSESTNIYEQYF.

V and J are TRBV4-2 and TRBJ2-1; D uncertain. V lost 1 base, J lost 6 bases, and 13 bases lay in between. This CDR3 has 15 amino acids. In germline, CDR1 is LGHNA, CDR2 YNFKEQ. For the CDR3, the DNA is TGTGCCAGCAGCCAAGCGGGTGCAGTGACCAATGAGCAGTTCTTC. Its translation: CASSQAGAVTNEQFF.

CDR3 coding DNA: TGTGCCAGCAGCTCTGGAGACAGGGGGGGCTATGGCTACACCTTC. This gives the protein CASSSGDRGGYGYTF. The rearrangement joins TRBV7-8 to TRBJ1-2, with 9 bases aligning to TRBD1. The CDR3 sequence is 15 residues long. In germline, CDR1 is SGHVS, CDR2 FQNEAQ. V trimming: 4 bases; J trimming: 4 bases; junction bases outside the gene matches: 7.

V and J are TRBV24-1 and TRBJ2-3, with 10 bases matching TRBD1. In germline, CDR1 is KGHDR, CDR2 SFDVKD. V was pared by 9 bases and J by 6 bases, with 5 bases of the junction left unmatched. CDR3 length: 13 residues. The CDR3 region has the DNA TGTGCCACCGCGGGACAGGGGACGGATACGCAGTATTTT. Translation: CATAGQGTDTQYF.